One sample yielded the 15 T cell receptor beta chains listed below, sequenced in a study of control samples from healthy donors and cancer patients (dated by TCRdb to about 2020). Library prep was done by the immunoSEQ multiplex PCR assay. TCRdb retrieved this table from immuneACCESS and kept in-frame rearrangements only. Not all clones are present; in checked studies, unresolved V genes account for under half, and no reason is known for the remainder. The sample table shows just over 90,000 clones, and around 83% are seen once. Jointly, the top ten make up around 1.3% of the sample. The specimen sequenced was blood. The origin of the receptors is a woman aged 50 to 60 in good health.

The chain couples TRBV11-1 to TRBJ2-3, with D perhaps TRBD1 (5 bases). Trimming stripped 5 bases from V and 0 bases from J, with 12 bases between. In germline, CDR1 is SGHAT, CDR2 FQDESV (reference sequence). The CDR3 length is 15 residues. CDR3 sequence (DNA): TGTGCCAGCAGCCCCAGGGTTAGGAGCACAGATACGCAGTATTTT. As protein: CASSPRVRSTDTQYF. The whole variable domain, remainder taken from reference TRBV11-1 and TRBJ2-3, is EAEVAQSPRYKITEKSQAVAFWCDPISGHATLYWYRQILGQGPELLVQFQDESVVDDSQLPKDRFSAERLKGVDSTLKIQPAELGDSAMYLCASSPRVRSTDTQYFGPGTRLTVL.

The CDR3 DNA is TGTGCCAGCAGTTTATCGGGGACAGGGAATGAAAAACTGTTTTTT. It encodes CASSLSGTGNEKLFF. The chain recombines TRBV28 with TRBJ1-4; TRBD1 matches at 9 bases. Germline V gene sequence: CDR1 MDHEN, CDR2 SYDVKM. The V segment lost 1 base and the J segment 5 bases; nucleotides outside the gene matches: 2. The CDR3 sequence is 15 residues long.

This clone has a single count. The gene calls are TRBV11-2 and TRBJ2-5, with D perhaps TRBD1 (6 bases). CDR3 length equals 16 residues. Deletions cut 1 base from V and 2 bases from J, with 14 bases between. CDR1 and CDR2 from the germline V gene are SGHAT and FQNNGV. The CDR3 reads CASSLVGGMSQETQYF. CDR3 DNA sequence: TGTGCCAGCAGCTTAGTTGGGGGCATGTCGCAAGAGACCCAGTACTTC.

This chain links TRBV6-5 with TRBJ2-1; 9 positions agree with TRBD2. CDR1 and CDR2 from the germline V gene are MNHEY and SVGAGI. Trimming took 6 bases from V and 5 from J; bases not matched to a gene: 8. The CDR3 length is 15 residues. The CDR3 DNA reads as TGTGCCAGCAGCCCCCAGGCGGGGGGGCACAATGAGCAGTTCTTC. It codes for CASSPQAGGHNEQFF.

The rearrangement joins TRBV5-1 to TRBJ2-5; D uncertain. The germline V and J ends were trimmed by 7 bases and 0 bases, with 4 bases remaining between them. The germline V gene has CDR1 SGHRS and CDR2 YFSETQ. The CDR3 runs to 11 residues. The CDR3 reads CASGYQETQYF. Here the CDR3 DNA reads TGCGCCAGCGGCTACCAAGAGACCCAGTACTTC.

This chain joins TRBV6-6 and TRBJ2-2; D may be TRBD2 (5 bases). CDR1 is MNHNY, CDR2 SVGAGI, per germline (reference sequence). The CDR3 has 14 residues. The germline V and J ends were trimmed by 2 bases and 1 base, with 5 bases remaining between them. For the CDR3, the DNA is TGTGCCAGCAGTTACCGGGAGAACACCGGGGAGCTGTTTTTT. Its protein product is CASSYRENTGELFF.

The rearrangement links TRBV1 to TRBJ1-5; the D call TRBD1 from the table was never checked on the DNA. TRBV1 is listed as a pseudogene. This CDR3 has 16 amino acids. This CDR3 is CTSSQDPRGRLQPQHF. The DNA for the CDR3 is TGCACCAGCAGCCAAGATCCCAGGGGAAGGCTTCAGCCCCAGCATTTT.

V usage is TRBV6-2 or TRBV6-3 and J usage is TRBJ1-2; a possible D gene is TRBD1 (5 bases). The germline V gene encodes CDR1 MNHEY and CDR2 SVGEGT. The V gene lost 4 bases and the J gene lost 8 bases, with 20 bases spanning the gap. The length of the CDR3 is 15 residues. In DNA, the CDR3 is TGTGCCAGCAGTTTGGCGAAATACAGGTCGGGCGGCTACACCTTC. This encodes CASSLAKYRSGGYTF.

The gene calls are TRBV5-3 and TRBJ2-7, with 7 bases lining up with TRBD2. TRBV5-3 is noted as an ORF with a role that remains uncertain. Losses at the gene ends were 2 bases for V and 6 bases for J; bases not matched to a gene: 17. This CDR3 spans 17 amino acids. The CDR3 nucleotides read TGTGCCAGAAGCTTCCTATGGGGGAGGGCCAAAAGGTGCGAGCAGTACTTC. Encoded protein: CARSFLWGRAKRCEQYF.

V gene TRBV28 combines with J gene TRBJ1-2; D perhaps matches TRBD1 (5 bases). Germline V gives CDR1 MDHEN, CDR2 SYDVKM. This CDR3 has 13 residues. The germline V and J ends were trimmed by 8 bases and 8 bases, with 18 bases remaining between them. CDR3: CASGAGFYSGYTF. The CDR3 DNA follows: TGTGCCAGCGGGGCTGGGTTCTATTCCGGCTACACCTTC.

The rearrangement links TRBV18 to TRBJ2-7, with D uncertain. Germline V lookup: CDR1 KGHSH, CDR2 LQKENI. V lost 3 bases and J 1 base, leaving 7 bases between the germline ends. The CDR3 sequence is 13 residues long. CDR3 in DNA: TGTGCCAGCTCACCGACGGTTTCCTACGAGCAGTACTTC. Translating it yields CASSPTVSYEQYF.

This chain uses TRBV6-5 with TRBJ1-4, with D perhaps TRBD1 (5 bases). The V gene lost 4 bases and the J gene lost 2 bases, with 8 bases spanning the gap. This CDR3 has 14 amino acids. Germline CDR1 is MNHEY and CDR2 is SVGAGI. CDR3 loop: CASSWDGTNEKLFF. DNA for the CDR3: TGTGCCAGCAGTTGGGACGGTACTAATGAAAAACTGTTTTTT.

The V gene is TRBV19, the J gene TRBJ1-5, with 8 bases aligning to TRBD1. Trimming removed 2 bases from V and 1 base from J; junction bases left unmatched: 1. This CDR3 region has 15 residues. Germline lookup yields CDR1 LNHDA and CDR2 SQIVND (reference sequence). The CDR3, as DNA: TGTGCCAGTAGTATAACAGGGGGGAGCAATCAGCCCCAGCATTTT. This codes for CASSITGGSNQPQHF.

The chain combines TRBV5-3 with TRBJ1-3, with 9 bases lining up with TRBD1. TRBV5-3 is known as an ORF, though its function is uncertain. Trimming cost V 2 bases and J 1 base; bases outside gene matches: 7. This CDR3 spans 17 amino acids. CDR3 sequence: CARSFGEDRGSGNTIYF. The CDR3 DNA follows: TGTGCCAGAAGCTTTGGGGAGGACAGGGGTTCTGGAAACACCATATATTTT.

This sequence joins TRBV7-6 and TRBJ2-7; 7 bases line up with TRBD1. The CDR3 extends over 15 amino acids. V dropped 1 base and J dropped 3; count of bases not matched to a gene: 6. Looked up from germline, CDR1 is SGHVS and CDR2 is FNYEAQ. In nucleotides, the CDR3 is TGTGCCAGCAGCTTAGTGGCGACAGGGTTCTACGAGCAGTACTTC. Protein sequence: CASSLVATGFYEQYF.